Listed here is a single T cell receptor beta chain. V was shortened by 5 bases and J by 1 base, with 8 bases between the two germline ends. The germline V gene encodes CDR1 ENHRY and CDR2 SYGVKD. The CDR3 loop spans 13 amino acids. Clones were read by immunoSEQ multiplex PCR, and TCRdb kept only the in-frame ones, dropping some. The sample comprises roughly 400,000 clones, roughly 91% of which are singletons, and roughly 4.3% rests with the top ten. This entry belongs to a study of Ad26.COV2.S vaccination and SARS-CoV-2 variants. Treatment here: some 19 received Ad26.COV2.S at low or high dose, single or two shots; a few received placebo; per-sample allocation not given. Repertoires come from day 63 after the first vaccine or placebo injection.

The sample was peripheral blood, taken in a trial of Ad26.COV2.S vaccine versus placebo. The chain recombines TRBV10-3 with TRBJ1-1; the D gene is possibly TRBD1 (6 bases). This receptor was identified in a person between 18 and 65 years old who received the Ad26.COV2.S COVID-19 vaccine or a placebo. CDR3 in DNA: TGTGCCATCAGTCAACAGGGGAACACTGAAGCTTTCTTT. Its translation: CAISQQGNTEAFF.